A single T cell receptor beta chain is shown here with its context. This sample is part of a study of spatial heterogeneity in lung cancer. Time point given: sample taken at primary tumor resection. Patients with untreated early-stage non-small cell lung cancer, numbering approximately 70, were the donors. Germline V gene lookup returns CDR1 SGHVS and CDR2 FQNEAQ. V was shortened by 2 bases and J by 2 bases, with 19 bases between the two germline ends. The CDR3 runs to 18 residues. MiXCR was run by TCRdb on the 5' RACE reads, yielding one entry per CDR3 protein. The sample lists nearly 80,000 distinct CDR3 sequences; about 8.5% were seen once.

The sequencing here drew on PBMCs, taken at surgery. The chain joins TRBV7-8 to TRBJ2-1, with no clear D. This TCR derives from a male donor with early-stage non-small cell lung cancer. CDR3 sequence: CASSLLVAVGRTYNEQFF. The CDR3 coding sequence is TGTGCCAGCAGCTTATTGGTGGCTGTTGGACGAACCTACAATGAGCAGTTCTTC.